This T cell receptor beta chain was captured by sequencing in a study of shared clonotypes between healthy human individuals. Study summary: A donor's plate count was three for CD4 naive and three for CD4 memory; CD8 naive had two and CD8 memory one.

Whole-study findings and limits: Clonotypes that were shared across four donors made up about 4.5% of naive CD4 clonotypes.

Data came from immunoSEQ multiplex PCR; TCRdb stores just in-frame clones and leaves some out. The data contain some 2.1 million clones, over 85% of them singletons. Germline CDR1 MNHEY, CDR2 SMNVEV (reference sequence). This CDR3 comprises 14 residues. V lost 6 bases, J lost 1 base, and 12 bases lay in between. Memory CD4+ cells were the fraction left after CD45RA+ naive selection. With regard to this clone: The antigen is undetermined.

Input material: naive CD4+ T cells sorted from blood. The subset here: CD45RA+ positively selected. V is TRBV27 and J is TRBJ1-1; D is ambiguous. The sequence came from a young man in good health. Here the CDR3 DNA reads TGTGCCAGCAGATCCGGACTGTGGAACACTGAAGCTTTCTTT. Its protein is CASRSGLWNTEAFF.